Listed below are T cell receptor beta chains from one sample, sequenced in a study of CD8+ T cells in alopecia areata. Using immunoSEQ multiplex PCR, the repertoire was profiled, and TCRdb retains in-frame clones only, with some absent. The sample records some 170,000 clones, 50% to 75% being singletons. Sequencing was performed on CD4+ T cells sorted from blood, taken between weeks 55 and 65, from a patient treated with tofacitinib. The receptor set was obtained from a human donor with alopecia areata. CDR3s include the opening cysteine and the closing phenylalanine or tryptophan. D genes are given only for firm matches. A clone size is listed for some rows: how often the clone was seen (once, few, many), or a class if it is expanded.

D gene,CDR3 length,clone size,J gene,V gene,CDR3 DNA,CDR3 protein
TRBD1,14,-,TRBJ2-7,TRBV29-1,TGCAGCGCCGTAGGACAGGGGGATCCTTACGAGCAGTACTTC,CSAVGQGDPYEQYF
-,14,once,TRBJ2-5,TRBV9,TGTGCCAGCAGCGCTTCTGCAGGGGCGGAGACCCAGTACTTC,CASSASAGAETQYF
TRBD2,14,few,TRBJ2-5,TRBV5-6,TGTGCCAGCACGGGACTAGCCTTACAAGAGACCCAGTACTTC,CASTGLALQETQYF
-,15,-,TRBJ2-2,TRBV5-4,TGTGCCAGCAGCACCCAACTAGGGGGTTCCGGGGAGCTGTTTTTT,CASSTQLGGSGELFF
-,15,-,TRBJ1-1,TRBV19,TGTGCCAGTTCCACAGGGTCTTTAATCGGGACTGAAGCTTTCTTT,CASSTGSLIGTEAFF
-,19,-,TRBJ1-1,TRBV11-3,TGTGCCAGCAGCTTAGATTCTAGGGTGAAGGACAGAATGAACACTGAAGCTTTCTTT,CASSLDSRVKDRMNTEAFF
-,9,few,TRBJ1-1,TRBV29-1,TGCAGCGCCGGGAGTGAAGCTTTCTTT,CSAGSEAFF
-,13,-,TRBJ1-1,TRBV19,TGTGCCAGTAGTGGCAGGGAGCACACTGAAGCTTTCTTT,CASSGREHTEAFF
-,14,-,TRBJ2-3,TRBV7-3,TGTGCCAGCAGCTTACGCGGGGCCACAGATACGCAGTATTTT,CASSLRGATDTQYF
-,14,-,TRBJ2-4,TRBV7-9,TGTGCCAGCAGCTTAGCTGGAGCCAAAAACATTCAGTACTTC,CASSLAGAKNIQYF
-,16,-,TRBJ1-5,TRBV6-6,TGTGCCAGCAGCACACTCCCGGCCTATAGCAATCAGCCCCAGCATTTT,CASSTLPAYSNQPQHF
TRBD1,14,-,TRBJ2-7,TRBV10-3,TGTGCCATCAGTGCCGGGACAGGGGTCTACGAGCAGTACTTC,CAISAGTGVYEQYF
-,13,-,TRBJ2-6,TRBV30,TGTGCCTGGAGTGTACAGCAGGTCCCCGTCCTGACTTTC,CAWSVQQVPVLTF
-,14,-,TRBJ2-4,TRBV4-2,TGTGCCAGCAGCCAAGAAGATAGGCCGGACATTCAGTACTTC,CASSQEDRPDIQYF
-,11,-,TRBJ2-7,TRBV10-3,TGTGCCATCAGCTGGTCGACAGAGCAGTACTTC,CAISWSTEQYF
-,14,-,TRBJ2-5,TRBV7-9,TGTGCCAGCAGCCAGGGATTGTACCAAGAGACCCAGTACTTC,CASSQGLYQETQYF
-,13,-,TRBJ1-6,TRBV7-9,TGTGCCAGCAGCCCCGGTTGGGCTTCACCCCTCCACTTT,CASSPGWASPLHF
-,17,-,TRBJ2-1,TRBV4-1,TGCGCCAGCAGCCAACTACGGACCCCATTCCCCGGGAATGAGCAGTTCTTC,CASSQLRTPFPGNEQFF
-,15,-,TRBJ1-4,TRBV29-1,TGCAGCGTTGAAGGACGACACAAAAGGAGAGAAAAACTGTTTTTT,CSVEGRHKRREKLFF
-,14,-,TRBJ2-7,TRBV15,TGTGCCACCAGCAGCGCAGGGGAGACCTACGAGCAGTACTTC,CATSSAGETYEQYF
-,17,-,TRBJ1-2,TRBV27,TGTGCCAGCAGTTCCACAGGGCTAGGCCAACTTAACTATGGCTACACCTTC,CASSSTGLGQLNYGYTF
TRBD1,16,few,TRBJ2-3,TRBV5-1,TGCGCCAGCAGCCGGGACAGGTCAGATAGCACAGATACGCAGTATTTT,CASSRDRSDSTDTQYF
TRBD1,15,-,TRBJ2-2,TRBV7-9,TGTGCCAGCAGCTCCTGGACAGGAAACACCGGGGAGCTGTTTTTT,CASSSWTGNTGELFF
TRBD1,15,few,TRBJ1-5,TRBV12-5,TGTGCTAGTGGATGGACAGGTCCGAGCAATCAGCCCCAGCATTTT,CASGWTGPSNQPQHF
-,13,-,TRBJ2-7,TRBV6-5,TGTGCCATCAGTCTCCGGGAGAGCTACGAGCAGTACTTC,CAISLRESYEQYF
-,13,few,TRBJ1-1,TRBV29-1,TGCAGCGTTGCGGGACTTTTGAACACTGAAGCTTTCTTT,CSVAGLLNTEAFF
-,13,-,TRBJ2-2,TRBV10-3,TGTGCCAGCAGTGAACTAGCATCCGGGGAGCTGTTTTTT,CASSELASGELFF
-,14,-,TRBJ2-7,TRBV10-3,TGTGCCATCAGTGATTCCCCGACAGGTCCCGAGCAGTACTTC,CAISDSPTGPEQYF
-,13,once,TRBJ1-1,TRBV2,TGTGCCAGCAGTGCTTCGGTGAACACTGAAGCTTTCTTT,CASSASVNTEAFF
-,13,-,TRBJ2-5,TRBV4-2,TGTGCCAGCAGCCCCGGGTCAGGGGAGACCCAGTACTTC,CASSPGSGETQYF
TRBD2,14,-,TRBJ2-5,TRBV18,TGTGCCAGCTCCCGCGGGAGGTACCAAGAGACCCAGTACTTC,CASSRGRYQETQYF
-,14,-,TRBJ2-7,TRBV10-3,TGTGCCGCCAAGGCAGGGGTCGACCGCTACGAGCAGTACTTC,CAAKAGVDRYEQYF
-,13,-,TRBJ2-5,TRBV21-1,TGTGCCAGCAGCGAAGGGACCTGGGAGACCCAGTACTTC,CASSEGTWETQYF
-,15,-,TRBJ1-5,TRBV19,TGTGCCAGTAGTAGCAGGGGCGACCACAATCAGCCCCAGCATTTT,CASSSRGDHNQPQHF
TRBD1,14,-,TRBJ2-5,TRBV5-4,TGTGCCAGCAGCTTACAGGGGAAACAAGAGACCCAGTACTTC,CASSLQGKQETQYF
TRBD1,15,once,TRBJ1-6,TRBV7-2,TGTGCCAGCAGCTTAGATCCAGGGGGTTTTTCACCCCTCCACTTT,CASSLDPGGFSPLHF
-,12,few,TRBJ2-7,TRBV2,TGTGCCAGTGTACAGGAGGCGTACGAGCAGTACTTC,CASVQEAYEQYF
TRBD2,16,many,TRBJ2-7,TRBV4-1,TGCGCCAGCAGCCAGGGCGACGGGGGGTCCTCCTACGAGCAGTACTTC,CASSQGDGGSSYEQYF
-,13,-,TRBJ2-2,TRBV30,TGTGCCTGGAGTAAATTGAACACCGGGGAGCTGTTTTTT,CAWSKLNTGELFF
-,11,few,TRBJ1-2,TRBV10-3,TGTGCCACCCGCGGGAACTATGGCTACACCTTC,CATRGNYGYTF
TRBD1,14,few,TRBJ1-2,TRBV29-1,TGCAGCGTGACCCGGGACAGGGGAGACTATGGCTACACCTTC,CSVTRDRGDYGYTF
-,16,-,TRBJ2-1,TRBV5-6,TGTGCCAGCAGCTTAGCCTTCGGGACCAGTTACAATGAGCAGTTCTTC,CASSLAFGTSYNEQFF
-,16,-,TRBJ2-6,TRBV19,TGTGCCAGTATCAAGGGGGGGGCCACTGGGGCCAACGTCCTGACTTTC,CASIKGGATGANVLTF
-,14,-,TRBJ2-7,TRBV5-1,TGCGCCAGCAGCCCCGGTGGGGGTCCCTACGGGGAGTACTTC,CASSPGGGPYGEYF
-,14,-,TRBJ1-4,TRBV5-1,TGCGCCAGCAGCTTTGGACAGACGAATGAAAAACTGTTTTTT,CASSFGQTNEKLFF
-,15,-,TRBJ1-4,TRBV30,TGTGCCTGGAGTCCGGGTTTTGCAACTAATGAAAAACTGTTTTTT,CAWSPGFATNEKLFF
TRBD1,12,few,TRBJ2-7,TRBV29-1,TGCAGCGCGCGGACAGGGGGCTACGAGCAGTACTTC,CSARTGGYEQYF